Below, 5 T cell receptor beta chains from the same sample are listed, as sequenced in a study of blood T cell repertoires in COVID-19. The assay was immunoSEQ multiplex PCR, and TCRdb's table has in-frame clones only and misses some. The table shows approximately 240,000 clones, with around 84% occurring only once. The specimen sequenced was peripheral blood. Receptors originate from a man between 50 and 59 years old who had recovered from COVID-19.

The J gene is TRBJ1-1, the V gene TRBV5-5; TRBD1 aligns across 7 bases. The CDR3 totals 15 residues. After removal of 4 bases from V and 5 bases from J, the junction contained 11 bases not matched to a gene. From germline, CDR1 is SGHKS and CDR2 YYEKEE (reference sequence). This CDR3 is CASSIAGTENTEAFF. CDR3 nucleotide sequence: TGTGCCAGCAGCATCGCCGGGACAGAGAATACTGAAGCTTTCTTT.

This chain links TRBV27 with TRBJ2-3; D might be TRBD2 (5 bases). Trimming pared 8 bases from V and 5 bases from J, leaving 14 bases between. Germline lookup yields CDR1 MNHEY and CDR2 SMNVEV (reference sequence). This CDR3 comprises 13 residues. The DNA for the CDR3 is TGTGCCAGCTACCGGGATGTGAAAGATACGCAGTATTTT. Translation gives CASYRDVKDTQYF.

The chain has TRBV27 and TRBJ2-3; 7 nucleotides align to TRBD1. J was trimmed by 2 bases and V by 10 bases; bases with no gene match: 9. Germline V gene lookup returns CDR1 MNHEY and CDR2 SMNVEV (reference sequence). The CDR3 has 14 residues. The DNA of the CDR3 is TGTGCCACCAGATGGACAGGATCCACAGATACGCAGTATTTT. This translates into CATRWTGSTDTQYF.

This clone was observed a few times. The chain has TRBV12-3 or TRBV12-4 and TRBJ1-1; D is ambiguous. V gave up 5 bases and J gave up 11 bases, with 18 bases separating them. This CDR3 region has 13 residues. This chain's CDR3 is CASSRGTRSGAFF. DNA of the CDR3: TGTGCCAGCAGTAGAGGAACGAGGAGCGGGGCTTTCTTT.

V and J are TRBV14 and TRBJ2-2; D not resolved. The CDR3 is 14 amino acids. V dropped 6 bases and J dropped 4 bases, with 12 bases sitting between them. Germline CDR1 and CDR2: SGHDN and FVKESK. The CDR3 spells CASRKEIVTGELFF. The CDR3 region has the DNA TGTGCCAGCAGGAAAGAGATAGTCACCGGGGAGCTGTTTTTT.